The 9 T cell receptor beta chains in this list originate from one sample, sequenced in a study of cytomegalovirus exposure and HLA in healthy donors. PCR involved 60 Vbeta and 13 Jbeta primers. Sequencing was performed with immunoSEQ multiplex PCR; in TCRdb, only in-frame clones are kept and a portion is missing. The sample carries some 60,000 clones, about 89% recorded once. Sequences were obtained from PBMCs. These TCRs come from a man aged 18 to 35 in good health and CMV-seronegative.

The chain recombines TRBV2 with TRBJ1-1; D remains unclear. Looked up from germline, CDR1 is SNHLY and CDR2 is FYNNEI. Trimming pared 7 bases from V and 2 bases from J, leaving 8 bases between. The length of the CDR3 is 12 residues. The CDR3 loop reads CASISGNTEAFF. The DNA of the CDR3 is TGTGCCAGCATCTCAGGTAACACTGAAGCTTTCTTT. The full variable domain, completed using reference TRBV2 and TRBJ1-1, is EPEVTQTPSHQVTQMGQEVILRCVPISNHLYFYWYRQILGQKVEFLVSFYNNEISEKSEIFDDQFSVERPDGSNFTLKIRSTKLEDSAMYFCASISGNTEAFFGQGTRLTVV.

The chain joins TRBV7-9 to TRBJ2-3; a weak D match, TRBD2 (7 bases). Looked up from germline, CDR1 is SEHNR and CDR2 is FQNEAQ (reference sequence). V lost 3 bases and J lost 6, with 13 bases in between. There are 14 residues in the CDR3. The CDR3 reads CASSFGLGGDTQYF. CDR3 DNA: TGTGCCAGCAGCTTCGGACTAGGGGGGGATACGCAGTATTTT.

This clone was recorded a few times. The chain combines TRBV5-8 with TRBJ1-3, with 8 bases that match TRBD1. V dropped 3 bases and J dropped 0; count of bases not matched to a gene: 14. This CDR3 has 19 amino acids. Germline V lookup: CDR1 SGHTS, CDR2 YDEGEE. The CDR3 spells CASSSGTGPNHSSGNTIYF. CDR3 nucleotide sequence: TGTGCCAGCAGCTCCGGGACAGGCCCTAATCATAGCTCTGGAAACACCATATATTTT. Variable domain in full (rest from reference TRBV5-8 and TRBJ1-3): EAGVTQSPTHLIKTRGQQATLRCSPISGHTSVYWYQQALGLGLQFLLWYDEGEERNRGNFPPRFSGRQFPNYSSELNVNALELEDSALYLCASSSGTGPNHSSGNTIYFGEGSWLTVV.

The CDR3 region is CASSLGAVLGETQYF. DNA of the CDR3: TGCGCCAGCAGCTTGGGGGCCGTGTTAGGAGAGACCCAGTACTTC. The gene calls are TRBV5-1 and TRBJ2-5, with D unclear. CDR3 length equals 15 residues. V was trimmed by 0 bases and J by 4 bases, leaving 13 bases between them. The germline gives CDR1 SGHRS, CDR2 YFSETQ.

V is TRBV4-2 and J is TRBJ1-1, with D possibly being TRBD1 (5 bases). V gave up 0 bases and J gave up 4 bases, with 12 bases separating them. The CDR3 consists of 15 residues. Germline CDR1 is LGHNA and CDR2 is YNFKEQ. The CDR3 coding sequence is TGTGCCAGCAGCCAAGACCTGGGACTGGGCACTGAAGCTTTCTTT. The encoded protein is CASSQDLGLGTEAFF.

The chain is built from TRBV6-6 and TRBJ1-2; D remains ambiguous. The CDR3 sequence is 15 residues long. Trimming pared 0 bases from V and 6 bases from J, leaving 14 bases between. Germline values: CDR1 MNHNY, CDR2 SVGAGI (reference sequence). The CDR3: CASSYSSEGWHGYTF. The CDR3 coding sequence is TGTGCCAGCAGTTACTCGAGTGAGGGATGGCATGGCTACACCTTC.

The chain uses TRBV7-9 and TRBJ2-3; the D gene is possibly TRBD2 (6 bases). V was pared by 5 bases and J by 2 bases, with 14 bases between. CDR1 and CDR2 (germline): SEHNR, FQNEAQ (reference sequence). CDR3 size: 15 residues. The CDR3 reads CASSTSGFYTDTQYF. CDR3 DNA sequence: TGTGCCAGCAGCACGAGCGGGTTCTACACAGATACGCAGTATTTT.

V usage is TRBV10-3 and J usage is TRBJ2-7; tentatively, D is TRBD1 (5 bases). Trimming cost V 0 bases and J 1 base, with 7 bases left between them. Germline CDR1 reads ENHRY; CDR2 reads SYGVKD. The CDR3 spans 14 residues. DNA of the CDR3: TGTGCCATCAGTGAGTCGGCAGGGTCCTACGAGCAGTACTTC. Residues: CAISESAGSYEQYF.

The chain recombines TRBV7-9 with TRBJ2-1; 15 nucleotides line up with TRBD2. The CDR3 sequence is 17 residues long. V was clipped by 5 bases and J by 9 bases; unmatched bases: 11. Germline V gene data show CDR1 as SEHNR and CDR2 as FQNEAQ (reference sequence). CDR3 amino acids: CASSIPRTSGGVPEQFF. CDR3 nucleotide sequence: TGTGCCAGCAGCATACCTAGGACTAGCGGGGGGGTTCCTGAGCAGTTCTTC.